These T cell receptor beta chains were read from a single sample in a study of a mutant IDH1 vaccine in newly diagnosed glioma. Their antigens are not known. The repertoire was sequenced with immunoSEQ multiplex PCR; TCRdb's copy has only in-frame clones and lacks some. Seen here are around 70,000 clones, more than 75% observed once, and the top ten hold 2%. Specimen: PBMCs, collected from a glioma patient whose treatment included an IDH1 peptide vaccine. All receptors come from a man aged 25 to 40 with glioma. Each CDR3 is given with its conserved first and last residue. A D gene is named only where the DNA matches it firmly. Not all rows give a size; the values are once, few, many and, for expanded clones, a class.

>.|TRBJ2-7|TRBV27|.
TGTGCCAGCAGTTCCTTCGAGGGGAACGAGCAGTACTTC
CASSSFEGNEQYF
>.|TRBJ2-7|TRBV6-5|.
TGTGCCAGCAGTTGGAGTGGGAGCGAGCAGTACTTC
CASSWSGSEQYF
>.|TRBJ2-7|TRBV7-6|.
TGTGCCAGCAGCCGATTCAACGACGAGCAGTACTTC
CASSRFNDEQYF
>medium-sized|TRBJ1-1|TRBV10-3|.
TGTGCCATCAGCCTCGATTCGACAAACACTGAAGCTTTCTTT
CAISLDSTNTEAFF
>.|TRBJ2-7|TRBV27|.
TGTGCCAGCAGTTTAGGAGACGAGCAGTACTTC
CASSLGDEQYF
>.|TRBJ1-2|TRBV28|TRBD1
TGTGCCAGCAGTTCCGGGACAGGCACTGGCTACACCTTC
CASSSGTGTGYTF
>.|TRBJ1-6|TRBV5-4|.
TGTGCCAGCAGCTCGACAGGTTATAATTCACCCCTCCACTTT
CASSSTGYNSPLHF
>.|TRBJ2-5|TRBV6-1|TRBD1
TGTGCCAGCAGTGCCGGGACAGCCAGGCTGGACTTC
CASSAGTARLDF
>.|TRBJ2-1|TRBV2|.
TGTGCCAGCCTCTCGGTCCGCGCTTCAGGAGTGACACAGTCAAATGAGCAGTTCTTC
CASLSVRASGVTQSNEQFF
>.|TRBJ2-7|TRBV5-1|TRBD2
TGCGCCAGCAGCCATGGTCGAGAGCGGGGGGCCTACGAGCAGTACTTC
CASSHGRERGAYEQYF
>.|TRBJ2-7|TRBV7-6|.
TGTGCCAGCAGCTTAGCGGGAGGTGCGTACGAGCAGTACTTC
CASSLAGGAYEQYF
>.|TRBJ2-7|TRBV27|TRBD1
TGTGCCAGCAGTGCGATTATGGGGACAGGGCCTACCTACGAGCAGTACTTC
CASSAIMGTGPTYEQYF
>once|TRBJ1-4|TRBV29-1|TRBD1
TGCAGCGTTACGACAGGGGAAAATGAAAAACTGTTTTTT
CSVTTGENEKLFF
>.|TRBJ1-1|TRBV5-1|.
TGCGCCAGCGGGGGGTTAAACACTGAAGCTTTCTTT
CASGGLNTEAFF